The rows below give T cell receptor beta chains drawn from one sample of a study of human T cells and chemical hapten exposure. One entry per CDR3 protein, called by TCRdb with MiXCR from the RACE reads. The sample gives 45,000 to 60,000 distinct CDR3 sequences, 9.3% of which show up once; about 14% is in the top ten. Sequencing used whole blood, obtained in connection with sensitization to the hapten diphenylcyclopropenone (DPC). The receptors derive from a middle-aged woman with alopecia areata. Some clones in this sample may be carry-over from other donors' samples. Each CDR3 is given with its conserved first and last residue. D genes are given only for firm matches. The size entry is marked missing in some rows and otherwise reads once, few, many or a size class.

cdr3_length,j_call,v_call,d_call,clone_size,cdr3_aa,cdr3_nt
15,TRBJ1-4,TRBV5-1,NA,many,CASSSSGTTNEKLFF,TGCGCCAGCAGCTCCTCCGGGACAACTAATGAAAAACTGTTTTTT
12,TRBJ1-1,TRBV11-3,TRBD1,many,CASSLGQTEAFF,TGTGCCAGCAGCTTGGGACAGACTGAAGCTTTCTTT
13,TRBJ1-5,TRBV2,NA,NA,CASSGQRNPPQHF,TGTGCCAGCAGTGGGCAGAGAAATCCGCCCCAGCATTTT
14,TRBJ2-7,TRBV4-1,TRBD1,NA,CASSYPGQTYEQYF,TGCGCCAGCAGCTACCCGGGACAGACATACGAGCAGTACTTC
16,TRBJ2-2,TRBV4-3,TRBD1,few,CASSQEGTAYTGELFF,TGCGCCAGCAGCCAAGAAGGGACAGCCTACACCGGGGAGCTGTTTTTT
16,TRBJ1-6,TRBV28,TRBD1,NA,CASSFPRDSYNSPLHF,TGTGCCAGCAGTTTCCCCCGGGACAGCTATAATTCACCCCTCCACTTT
14,TRBJ2-3,TRBV28,NA,NA,CASSRDQRADTQYF,TGTGCCAGCAGCAGGGATCAGCGGGCGGATACGCAGTATTTT
15,TRBJ2-7,TRBV9,NA,many,CASSKTGSLSYEQYF,TGTGCCAGCAGCAAAACAGGGTCCCTCTCCTACGAGCAGTACTTC
14,TRBJ1-2,TRBV29-1,NA,many,CSARMGFANYGYTF,TGCAGCGCCCGAATGGGTTTTGCTAACTATGGCTACACCTTC
15,TRBJ1-1,TRBV7-2,NA,many,CASSPRTNSAAEAFF,TGTGCCAGCAGCCCACGGACAAATTCTGCTGCTGAAGCTTTCTTT
14,TRBJ2-1,TRBV30,NA,many,CAWSVSGGLYEQFF,TGTGCCTGGAGTGTATCCGGGGGGCTCTATGAGCAGTTCTTC
16,TRBJ2-1,TRBV20-1,TRBD1,many,CSAATGGATSYNEQFF,TGCAGTGCTGCAACAGGGGGCGCGACCTCCTACAATGAGCAGTTCTTC
15,TRBJ2-7,TRBV10-3,NA,NA,CAISESNSEYYEQYF,TGTGCCATCAGTGAGTCGAATTCAGAGTATTACGAGCAGTACTTC
14,TRBJ1-2,TRBV20-1,TRBD1,many,CSATQGQGDYGYTF,TGCAGTGCTACTCAGGGACAGGGGGACTATGGCTACACCTTC
11,TRBJ1-1,TRBV12-3/TRBV12-4,NA,many,CASSSTVEAFF,TGTGCCAGCAGCTCAACGGTTGAAGCTTTCTTT
15,TRBJ1-1,TRBV20-1,NA,many,CSARDLRQSNTEAFF,TGCAGTGCTAGAGATCTTCGACAGTCGAACACTGAAGCTTTCTTT
14,TRBJ2-3,TRBV7-9,NA,few,CATEGLIRPDTQYF,TGTGCCACGGAGGGACTCATTCGCCCAGATACGCAGTATTTT
14,TRBJ2-3,TRBV4-1,NA,NA,CASSQEGYTDTQYF,TGCGCCAGCAGCCAGGAGGGGTACACAGATACGCAGTATTTT
15,TRBJ2-1,TRBV4-1,TRBD1,NA,CASSQRGPFYNEQFF,TGCGCCAGCAGCCAGAGGGGGCCCTTCTACAATGAGCAGTTCTTC
14,TRBJ1-5,TRBV13,NA,few,CASSSRYSNQPQHF,TGTGCCAGCAGCTCCCGCTATAGCAATCAGCCCCAGCATTTT
11,TRBJ1-2,TRBV20-1,NA,NA,CSARSQAGYTF,TGCAGTGCTAGATCCCAGGCCGGCTACACCTTC
13,TRBJ2-7,TRBV20-1,TRBD2,many,CSARTSGAYEQYF,TGCAGTGCTCGGACTAGCGGGGCCTACGAGCAGTACTTC
14,TRBJ1-1,TRBV4-3,NA,many,CASSRIGSNTEAFF,TGCGCCAGCAGCCGCATAGGAAGTAACACTGAAGCTTTCTTT
12,TRBJ2-4,TRBV20-1,NA,NA,CSANHDKNIQYF,TGCAGTGCTAATCATGACAAAAACATTCAGTACTTC
17,TRBJ2-7,TRBV7-9,TRBD2,many,CASSLHAGGLSSYEQYF,TGTGCCAGCAGCTTACATGCGGGGGGCTTAAGCTCCTACGAGCAGTACTTC
16,TRBJ2-7,TRBV20-1,TRBD2,many,CSAHPLAGGFSYEQYF,TGCAGTGCCCATCCGCTAGCGGGGGGGTTTTCCTACGAGCAGTACTTC